This T cell receptor (beta chain) stems from a study of blood T cell repertoires in COVID-19 (dated by TCRdb to 2020 to 2022). The study in broad terms: The collaborator samples originated in the United States, Italy and Spain and spanned the acute and convalescent phases of COVID-19. The material from the prospective study consisted of cDNA or gDNA derived from T cells, B-cell-depleted T cells, or PBMCs. Deeply sampled blood TCRbeta repertoires from subjects exposed to, actively infected with, or recovered from COVID-19 were included in the dataset. The repertoires were made available in a free public database intended to serve as a resource for research on the immune response to SARS-CoV-2. The samples were drawn from the first 160 participants of the ongoing ImmuneRACE study and from 1,254 subjects provided by 6 global collaborators. The sample metadata nearly always contained a de-identified subject ID, COVID-19 status, age in years and sex. Where available, HLA class I and class II types were taken from metadata supplied by the sample provider and were not determined by assay-based typing. Points the paper makes about the study in general: The amount of clinical and demographic metadata varied by source and participant and was provided uncurated.

Comments on this clone: The clone's antigen remains unknown. No qualities accompany the bases; no much larger clone lies one base away.

TCRbeta CDR3 regions were amplified from genomic DNA using the immunoSEQ Assay, a bias-controlled multiplex PCR. Per the authors' processing: Within the assay, amplification of reference gene primers was used to estimate how many nucleated cells each sample contained. To quantify the absolute abundance of each unique TCRbeta CDR3 rearrangement, sequence reads were collapsed and filtered. Productive Simpson clonality was computed per sample as the square root of Simpson's diversity index over productive rearrangements. TCRdb provides this immuneACCESS table in a form limited to in-frame rearrangements. Some clones are lacking; in checked studies, under half of them reflect an unresolved V gene, and why the rest are absent is not known. That table is the source of V, J and clone size, and D and trimming were worked out from the DNA. The sample data list roughly 180,000 clones, and 80% to 90% of these were observed just once. The top ten constitute around 8.3% of the sample.

Based on the germline V gene (reference sequence), the CDR1 and CDR2 sequences are MNHEY and SMNVEV. V is pared back by 0 bases and J by 1 base, with 10 bases lying between the germline termini. The CDR3 sequence holds 16 residues, the cysteine and phenylalanine included. Only CDR3 DNA is held: 48 bases, read in frame from base 1. The collaborating institutions used their own protocols to collect whole blood in K2EDTA tubes. For TCRbeta analysis, collaborators shipped samples as frozen whole blood, isolated PBMCs, or DNA extracted from either of those sample types. This receptor was identified in a man between 60 and 75 years old with acute or convalescent COVID-19. Source material: peripheral blood. The chain uses TRBV27 and TRBJ1-5; the D gene is perhaps TRBD1, on 5 matching bases. The bases read TGTGCCAGCAGTTTATCCGCAGGGAGGAGCAATCAGCCCCAGCATTTT. This translates into CASSLSAGRSNQPQHF.